The 32 T cell receptor beta chains below all came from one sample that was sequenced in a study of blood T cell repertoires in COVID-19. The repertoire was sequenced with immunoSEQ multiplex PCR; TCRdb's copy has only in-frame clones and lacks some. Of approximately 210,000 clones listed, about 87% are singletons. The source material was peripheral blood. These receptor sequences come from an older man with acute or convalescent COVID-19.

This clone has only one observation. The chain links TRBV7-9 to TRBJ1-1, with D unclear. The length of the CDR3 is 14 residues. Germline lookup yields CDR1 SEHNR and CDR2 FQNEAQ (reference sequence). V was trimmed by 1 base and J by 2 bases, leaving 8 bases between them. The CDR3 coding sequence is TGTGCCAGCAGCTTAGGAGGTTATAACACTGAAGCTTTCTTT. Translated, it gives CASSLGGYNTEAFF. Full variable domain (remainder filled in from reference TRBV7-9 and TRBJ1-1): DTGVSQNPRHKITKRGQNVTFRCDPISEHNRLYWYRQTLGQGPEFLTYFQNEAQLEKSRLLSDRFSAERPKGSFSTLEIQRTEQGDSAMYLCASSLGGYNTEAFFGQGTRLTVV.

Here the CDR3 DNA reads TGTGCCATCAGCCCAGACACTCCCAGCTCTGGAAACACCATATATTTT. The encoded protein is CAISPDTPSSGNTIYF. V gene TRBV10-3 combines with J gene TRBJ1-3; D gene ambiguous. Trimming cost V 6 bases and J 0 bases, with 15 bases left between them. CDR3 size: 16 residues. Germline V gene lookup returns CDR1 ENHRY and CDR2 SYGVKD.

The J gene is TRBJ2-6, the V gene TRBV28; D unclear. Germline V gives CDR1 MDHEN, CDR2 SYDVKM. V gave up 1 base and J gave up 0 bases, with 4 bases separating them. The CDR3 sequence is 15 residues long. CDR3 amino acids: CASSLYSSGANVLTF. CDR3 nucleotide sequence: TGTGCCAGCAGTTTATACAGCTCTGGGGCCAACGTCCTGACTTTC.

This clone was seen once. The rearrangement links TRBV30 to TRBJ2-1, with TRBD2 matching 13 bases. V lost 2 bases to trimming and J lost 4 bases; unmatched junction nucleotides: 14. CDR1 and CDR2 from the germline V gene are GTSNPN and SVGIG (reference sequence). The CDR3 runs to 19 residues. The CDR3 DNA sequence: TGTGCCTGGAGTAAAAGACTAGCGGGAGGCTCCTGGGCGTACAATGAGCAGTTCTTC. As protein: CAWSKRLAGGSWAYNEQFF.

The chain couples TRBV9 to TRBJ2-5; 8 bases align to TRBD2. Trimming took 1 base from V and 2 from J; bases not matched to a gene: 1. Looked up from germline, CDR1 is SGDLS and CDR2 is YYNGEE. The CDR3 covers 14 residues. The CDR3 loop reads CASSVTGGQETQYF. CDR3 in DNA: TGTGCCAGCAGCGTAACGGGAGGGCAAGAGACCCAGTACTTC.

This clone was seen a single time. This chain uses TRBV7-6 with TRBJ1-1, with a tentative D call TRBD1 (6 bases). This CDR3 has 17 amino acids. Germline assignment: CDR1 SGHVS and CDR2 FNYEAQ. Trimming shortened V by 1 base and J by 3 bases, and 18 bases separated the two germline ends. In DNA form, the CDR3 reads TGTGCCAGCAGCTTAGGAATAGCGACCCCAGGGGACACTGAAGCTTTCTTT. Its translation is CASSLGIATPGDTEAFF.

The rearrangement links TRBV28 to TRBJ1-2; TRBD1 agrees at 7 bases. CDR1 is MDHEN and CDR2 is SYDVKM in the germline V gene. Germline trimming cut 5 bases from V and 4 bases from J; bases unmatched to any gene: 7. The CDR3 totals 14 residues. Here the CDR3 DNA reads TGTGCCAGCAGTCTACGGACAGGAGTCTATGGCTACACCTTC. Translation gives CASSLRTGVYGYTF.

This rearrangement joins TRBV9 to TRBJ1-2; TRBD1 is a possible D gene (6 bases). CDR1 and CDR2 (germline): SGDLS, YYNGEE. V lost 5 bases to trimming and J lost 8 bases, with 13 bases between them. The CDR3 runs to 12 residues. The CDR3 nucleotides read TGTGCCAGCAGACAGGGTTCGACGGGCTACACCTTC. Translating gives CASRQGSTGYTF.

The chain carries TRBV6-5 and TRBJ1-2; the match to TRBD1 covers 9 bases. The CDR3 is made up of 14 amino acids. Trimming at V came to 8 bases and at J to 5 bases, leaving 9 bases not matched to a gene. Germline-derived CDR1 and CDR2 are MNHEY and SVGAGI. CDR3 protein: CASGLDRGNYGYTF. As DNA, the CDR3 is TGTGCCAGCGGACTGGACAGGGGCAATTATGGCTACACCTTC.

The chain links TRBV6-2 or TRBV6-3 to TRBJ1-2; 7 bases map to TRBD1. Per germline, CDR1 MNHEY and CDR2 SVGEGT. The CDR3 is 15 residues long. The V and J ends lost 0 bases and 6 bases, in that order; junction bases with no gene match: 7. CDR3 in amino acids: CASSYSILTGNGYTF. The CDR3 DNA sequence: TGTGCCAGCAGTTACTCAATCCTGACAGGGAATGGCTACACCTTC.

The chain has TRBV5-1 and TRBJ2-1; D is possibly TRBD1 (5 bases). Germline CDR1 SGHRS, CDR2 YFSETQ. The CDR3 covers 15 residues. Trimming took off 2 bases at V and 1 base at J, with 10 bases between the two ends. DNA of the CDR3: TGCGCCAGCAGCTTTCAGGGAAGTTCCTACAATGAGCAGTTCTTC. Protein sequence: CASSFQGSSYNEQFF.

The chain joins TRBV28 to TRBJ1-1, with 7 bases fitting TRBD1. The J segment lost 4 bases and the V segment lost 7 bases, leaving 9 bases of the junction unmatched. This CDR3 has 14 residues. Germline CDR1 reads MDHEN; CDR2 reads SYDVKM. The CDR3 sequence is CASTTVDRITEAFF. For the CDR3, the DNA is TGTGCCAGCACTACCGTGGACAGGATCACTGAAGCTTTCTTT.

The chain combines TRBV5-1 with TRBJ2-7; 9 bases align to TRBD1. The CDR3 covers 16 residues. Germline V CDR1 and CDR2: SGHRS, YFSETQ. V lost 4 bases, J lost 3 bases, and 11 bases stayed unmatched. The CDR3 loop reads CASSQQMTGGFYEQYF. CDR3 in DNA: TGCGCCAGCAGCCAACAAATGACAGGGGGATTCTACGAGCAGTACTTC.

Regarding this clone: Other DNA sequences in this sample translate to the same CDR3. The chain carries TRBV27 and TRBJ2-7; weak D call: TRBD1 (5 bases). V was clipped by 3 bases and J by 2 bases, with 8 bases between them. This CDR3 is built from 13 residues. Germline V lookup: CDR1 MNHEY, CDR2 SMNVEV (reference sequence). The CDR3 reads CASSLQGAYEQYF. The CDR3 bases are TGTGCCAGCAGTTTGCAGGGCGCCTACGAGCAGTACTTC.

The V gene is TRBV30, the J gene TRBJ1-1, with 10 bases lining up with TRBD1. Germline V gene data show CDR1 as GTSNPN and CDR2 as SVGIG (reference sequence). The CDR3 extends over 16 amino acids. V lost 2 bases and J lost 4; bases outside the gene matches: 10. This CDR3 reads CAWSTGGTGESTEAFF. CDR3 nucleotide sequence: TGTGCCTGGAGTACCGGAGGGACAGGGGAAAGCACTGAAGCTTTCTTT.

This sequence joins TRBV5-4 and TRBJ2-7, with a possible D match to TRBD1 (6 bases). V shed 0 bases and J shed 5 bases, with 15 bases lying between them. The CDR3 has 15 amino acids. CDR1 and CDR2 from the germline V gene are SGHNT and YYREEE (reference sequence). As DNA, the CDR3 is TGTGCCAGCAGCTTGGGCGGTAGGGGGTCCCACGAGCAGTACTTC. It is translated as CASSLGGRGSHEQYF.

The gene calls are TRBV5-1 and TRBJ1-1; tentatively, D is TRBD1 (5 bases). CDR1 and CDR2 from the germline V gene are SGHRS and YFSETQ. The CDR3 totals 16 residues. Trimming removed 2 bases at V and 1 base at J, with 15 bases between. The CDR3 protein is CASSLRAGGENTEAFF. The CDR3 coding sequence is TGCGCCAGCAGCTTAAGGGCGGGGGGTGAGAACACTGAAGCTTTCTTT. The variable domain in full, completed from reference TRBV5-1 and TRBJ1-1, reads KAGVTQTPRYLIKTRGQQVTLSCSPISGHRSVSWYQQTPGQGLQFLFEYFSETQRNKGNFPGRFSGRQFSNSRSEMNVSTLELGDSALYLCASSLRAGGENTEAFFGQGTRLTVV.

The chain uses TRBV7-9 and TRBJ2-5; no clear D gene. V lost 5 bases and J lost 4, with 17 bases in between. This CDR3 is 15 amino acids long. CDR1 is SEHNR and CDR2 is FQNEAQ in the germline V gene (reference sequence). The CDR3 protein is CASSISPSGTETQYF. The CDR3 DNA sequence: TGTGCCAGCAGCATATCTCCCTCAGGTACAGAGACCCAGTACTTC.

The chain carries TRBV2 and TRBJ1-2; D not certain. The germline V and J ends were trimmed by 1 base and 7 bases, with 13 bases remaining between them. Germline V gene sequence: CDR1 SNHLY, CDR2 FYNNEI. The CDR3 has 14 residues. CDR3 residues: CASSEGPLRGGYTF. The DNA of the CDR3 is TGTGCCAGCAGTGAAGGTCCGCTACGGGGTGGCTACACCTTC.

Worth noting for this clone: One end of the junction does not line up with germline, which may come from a read error. V is TRBV5-1 and J is TRBJ2-1, with 9 bases that match TRBD2. CDR3 length: 15 residues. The germline V gene has CDR1 SGHRS and CDR2 YFSETQ. CDR3 bases: TGCGCCAGCGGCTTCAGGGGCGGGAGGGACAATGAGCAGTTCTTC. This codes for CASGFRGGRDNEQFF.

V is TRBV6-4 and J is TRBJ2-2; 8 bases fit TRBD2. CDR1 and CDR2 (germline): MRHNA, SNTAGT. With 7 bases clipped from V and 5 bases from J, the junction kept 6 bases outside the gene matches. This CDR3 spans 14 amino acids. The CDR3 reads CASKAGVDTGELFF. The CDR3 DNA follows: TGTGCCAGCAAAGCGGGAGTTGATACCGGGGAGCTGTTTTTT.

For the CDR3, the DNA is TGTGCCAGCAGTTCCTATAGTGGGGGCAGAAACATTCAGTACTTC. Amino acids: CASSSYSGGRNIQYF. The V and J genes are TRBV28 and TRBJ2-4; possibly TRBD1 for D (6 bases). There are 15 residues in the CDR3. Germline CDR1 MDHEN, CDR2 SYDVKM. V dropped 4 bases and J dropped 6 bases, with 16 bases sitting between them.

V usage is TRBV10-3 and J usage is TRBJ2-5; 7 positions match TRBD1. With V trimmed by 11 bases and J by 2 bases, 8 bases remained unmatched. Germline V lookup: CDR1 ENHRY, CDR2 SYGVKD. There are 13 residues in the CDR3. The CDR3 DNA follows: TGTGCCTCCCAACAGGGGCAACAAGAGACCCAGTACTTC. It encodes CASQQGQQETQYF.

Only a few counts were recorded for this clone. The chain employs TRBV9 and TRBJ2-3; D is perhaps TRBD2 (6 bases). Germline-derived CDR1 and CDR2 are SGDLS and YYNGEE. The ends were cut back, 0 bases at V and 6 bases at J, with 26 bases in the middle. The CDR3 has 19 amino acids. The CDR3 sequence is CASSVGSSSGSSIYDTQYF. CDR3 in DNA: TGTGCCAGCAGCGTAGGTAGCTCCTCCGGGAGTAGTATCTATGATACGCAGTATTTT.

This clone occurred once. The chain has TRBV2 and TRBJ1-5; TRBD1 might be the D (6 bases). Trimming removed 2 bases at V and 6 bases at J, with 11 bases between. The CDR3 covers 14 residues. Germline assignment: CDR1 SNHLY and CDR2 FYNNEI. CDR3 sequence reads: CASSEKQGLQPQHF. In nucleotides, the CDR3 is TGTGCCAGCAGTGAAAAGCAGGGGCTTCAGCCCCAGCATTTT.

This chain uses TRBV12-3 or TRBV12-4 with TRBJ2-1; a weak D match, TRBD2 (6 bases). V lost 5 bases and J lost 10, with 12 bases in between. The CDR3 has 12 residues. CDR3 coding DNA: TGTGCCAGCAGTACGGGACTCCCAGAGCAGTTCTTC. It yields the protein CASSTGLPEQFF.

The chain employs TRBV7-9 and TRBJ2-1; no clear D. V was pared by 5 bases and J by 5 bases, with 10 bases between. Germline-derived CDR1 and CDR2 are SEHNR and FQNEAQ (reference sequence). The CDR3 is 13 residues long. The CDR3 DNA sequence: TGTGCCAGCAGCAGCCGTCAGGACAATGAGCAGTTCTTC. Translating gives CASSSRQDNEQFF.

This chain links TRBV6-1 with TRBJ1-2; D remains unclear. The germline V gene has CDR1 MNHNS and CDR2 SASEGT. The CDR3 totals 13 residues. The V end lost 2 bases, the J end lost 8 bases, and 12 bases lay between the germline ends. The CDR3 coding sequence is TGTGCCAGCAGTGAACGGTCGCAGGCGGGCTACACCTTC. It yields the protein CASSERSQAGYTF.

This chain links TRBV27 with TRBJ2-7; D is perhaps TRBD2 (7 bases). The V gene lost 3 bases and the J gene lost 2 bases, with 17 bases spanning the gap. This CDR3 comprises 16 residues. Germline-derived CDR1 and CDR2 are MNHEY and SMNVEV (reference sequence). The CDR3 nucleotides are TGTGCCAGCAGTTTGGAGGGGGGGTGGCTCGCCTACGAGCAGTACTTC. This codes for CASSLEGGWLAYEQYF.

The chain couples TRBV5-1 to TRBJ2-7; 7 bases agree with TRBD2. There are 15 residues in the CDR3. The germline V gene encodes CDR1 SGHRS and CDR2 YFSETQ. V shed 2 bases and J 1 base; nucleotides not matched to a gene: 6. CDR3: CASSFDSGPSYEQYF. The CDR3 DNA sequence: TGCGCCAGCAGCTTTGATAGCGGGCCATCCTACGAGCAGTACTTC.

The sample holds one count of this clone. The gene calls are TRBV19 and TRBJ2-7; 9 bases match TRBD1. After removal of 3 bases from V and 5 bases from J, the junction contained 5 bases not matched to a gene. From germline, CDR1 is LNHDA and CDR2 SQIVND (reference sequence). The CDR3 consists of 14 residues. DNA for the CDR3: TGTGCCAGTAGTATTACAGGGGGCCAGAACGAGCAGTACTTC. Its translation: CASSITGGQNEQYF. Variable domain in full (rest from reference TRBV19 and TRBJ2-7): DGGITQSPKYLFRKEGQNVTLSCEQNLNHDAMYWYRQDPGQGLRLIYYSQIVNDFQKGDIAEGYSVSREKKESFPLTVTSAQKNPTAFYLCASSITGGQNEQYFGPGTRLTVT.

This CDR3 reads CASSQDLTSGDLETQYF. CDR3 nucleotide sequence: TGTGCCAGCAGCCAAGATTTGACTAGCGGGGACTTGGAGACCCAGTACTTC. The rearrangement links TRBV4-2 to TRBJ2-5; 11 bases map to TRBD2. V dropped 0 bases and J dropped 5; count of bases not matched to a gene: 8. The CDR3 loop spans 17 amino acids. CDR1 and CDR2 (germline): LGHNA, YNFKEQ.